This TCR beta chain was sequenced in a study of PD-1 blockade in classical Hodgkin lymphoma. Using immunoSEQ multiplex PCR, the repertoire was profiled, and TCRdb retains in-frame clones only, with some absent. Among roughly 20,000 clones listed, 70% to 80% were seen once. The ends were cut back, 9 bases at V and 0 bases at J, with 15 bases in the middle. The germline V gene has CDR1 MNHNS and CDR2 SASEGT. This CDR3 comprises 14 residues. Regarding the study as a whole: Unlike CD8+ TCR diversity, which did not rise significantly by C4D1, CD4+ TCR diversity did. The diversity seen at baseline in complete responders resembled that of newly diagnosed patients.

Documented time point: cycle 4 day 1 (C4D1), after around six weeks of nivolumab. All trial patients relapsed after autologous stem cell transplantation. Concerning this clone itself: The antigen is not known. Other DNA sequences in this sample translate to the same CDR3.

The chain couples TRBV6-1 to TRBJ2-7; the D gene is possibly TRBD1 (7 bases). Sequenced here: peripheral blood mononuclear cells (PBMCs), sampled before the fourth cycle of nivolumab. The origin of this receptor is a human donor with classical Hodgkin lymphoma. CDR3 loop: CASPRDSSSYEQYF. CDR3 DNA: TGTGCCAGTCCGCGGGACAGCAGCTCCTACGAGCAGTACTTC.